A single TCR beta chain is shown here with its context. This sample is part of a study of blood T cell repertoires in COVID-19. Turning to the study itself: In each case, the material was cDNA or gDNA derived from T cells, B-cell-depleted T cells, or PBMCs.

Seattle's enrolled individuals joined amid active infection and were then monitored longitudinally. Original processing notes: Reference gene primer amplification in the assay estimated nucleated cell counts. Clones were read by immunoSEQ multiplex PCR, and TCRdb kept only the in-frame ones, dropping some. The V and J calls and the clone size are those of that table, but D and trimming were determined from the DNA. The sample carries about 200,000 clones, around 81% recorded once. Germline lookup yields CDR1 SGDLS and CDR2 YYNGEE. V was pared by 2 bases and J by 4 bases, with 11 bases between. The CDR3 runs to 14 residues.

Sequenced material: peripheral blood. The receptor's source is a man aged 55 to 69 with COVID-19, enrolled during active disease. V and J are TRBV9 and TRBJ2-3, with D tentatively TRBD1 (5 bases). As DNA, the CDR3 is TGTGCCAGCAGCGTCAGGGTCCCTCCAGATACGCAGTATTTT. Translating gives CASSVRVPPDTQYF.